These T cell receptor beta chains were read from a single sample in a study. MiXCR, run by TCRdb on the RT-PCR reads, gives a single entry per CDR3 protein. The sample yields fewer than 800,000 distinct CDR3 sequences, 11% to 15% seen once. The sample comprised memory CD4+ T cells from blood. These TCRs come from a female donor in good health, serving as a healthy control. CDR3s include the opening cysteine and the closing phenylalanine or tryptophan. The D gene is left open where the match is weak. Clone size is given for some rows only: seen once, a few or many times, or a class if the clone is expanded.

cdr3_aa d_call j_call cdr3_length v_call clone_size
CASSGERSYEQYF NA TRBJ2-7 13 TRBV4-3 many
CSRLGGFPFYEQYF TRBD2 TRBJ2-7 14 TRBV20-1 NA
CAISGPTPNYGYTF NA TRBJ1-2 14 TRBV10-3 few
CASSAGGTGEGYGYTF TRBD1 TRBJ1-2 16 TRBV5-6 few
CASSRAKALETQYF NA TRBJ2-5 14 TRBV14 NA
CASRAGREGSTEAFF NA TRBJ1-1 15 TRBV2 NA
CASSLTSVPSDTQYF NA TRBJ2-3 15 TRBV6-4 many
CASSSQAHTGELFF NA TRBJ2-2 14 TRBV12-3/TRBV12-4 NA
CASSSIGLGGGETQYF TRBD2 TRBJ2-5 16 TRBV11-2 NA
CASSRFQGAAGYTF TRBD1 TRBJ1-2 14 TRBV5-6 few
CASSYLTVSGGTDTQYF TRBD2 TRBJ2-3 17 TRBV6-5 many
CASSYSSVSSDTQYF NA TRBJ2-3 15 TRBV6-5 NA
CASSPGGTGFQPQHF TRBD1 TRBJ1-5 15 TRBV5-1 many
CASSPPGLNYEQYF NA TRBJ2-7 14 TRBV7-2 many
CSARQPRQGAPEAFF TRBD1 TRBJ1-1 15 TRBV20-1 NA
CASSFGDRDDGYTF TRBD1 TRBJ1-2 14 TRBV7-2 NA
CASSLQTGTVGAFF TRBD1 TRBJ1-1 14 TRBV7-2 many
CASSQEGKAGVYEQYF TRBD2 TRBJ2-7 16 TRBV4-3 many
CASSQDLSVGVRYTF NA TRBJ1-2 15 TRBV3-1 NA
CASSPPQWSWDSPLHF NA TRBJ1-6 16 TRBV7-2 many
CASSEGASNTQYF TRBD1 TRBJ2-3 13 TRBV5-8 many
CASRQASGSSYEQYF TRBD2 TRBJ2-7 15 TRBV12-3/TRBV12-4 NA
CAWSTNTETQYF NA TRBJ2-5 12 TRBV30 NA
CASSLASGGPLREQYF TRBD2 TRBJ2-7 16 TRBV5-1 many
CSARDPSPKDTQYF NA TRBJ2-3 14 TRBV20-1 many
CASSWGGGEQYF NA TRBJ2-7 12 TRBV7-2 many
CSIQRAEAFF NA TRBJ1-1 10 TRBV29-1 NA
CASEVGDRKDTQYF NA TRBJ2-3 14 TRBV28 NA
CASTLRGTDTQYF NA TRBJ2-3 13 TRBV12-3/TRBV12-4 many
CASRRTGSGYTF TRBD1 TRBJ1-2 12 TRBV12-3/TRBV12-4 many
CASSYRQGLNYEQYF TRBD1 TRBJ2-7 15 TRBV5-1 few
CASSPTEGTEAFF NA TRBJ1-1 13 TRBV12-3/TRBV12-4 once
CSVAGDAYNEQFF NA TRBJ2-1 13 TRBV29-1 many
CASSAIQGWATEAFF TRBD1 TRBJ1-1 15 TRBV27 NA
CASSPGGIDYGYTF NA TRBJ1-2 14 TRBV5-1 few
CASSLASRGKGYNEQFF NA TRBJ2-1 17 TRBV7-2 NA
CSAGGTMGNEQFF TRBD2 TRBJ2-1 13 TRBV20-1 few
CASSLGLESDTQYF TRBD2 TRBJ2-3 14 TRBV7-2 many
CASSLVMGFNEQFF NA TRBJ2-1 14 TRBV7-2 NA
CASSTDRGDYNEQFF TRBD1 TRBJ2-1 15 TRBV11-1 few
CASSGETGKSKNIQYF NA TRBJ2-4 16 TRBV2 NA
CSARDRGVGQPQHF NA TRBJ1-5 14 TRBV20-1 few
CASKYGAGTEAFF NA TRBJ1-1 13 TRBV2 NA
CASSLRGAENTEAFF NA TRBJ1-1 15 TRBV6-6 NA
CASSLDGGDQETQYF TRBD2 TRBJ2-5 15 TRBV5-4 NA
CASRINSGVYYEQYF TRBD2 TRBJ2-7 15 TRBV6-5 many
CASSTWMDGELFF NA TRBJ2-2 13 TRBV7-2 NA
CASNSPVGGRETQYF NA TRBJ2-5 15 TRBV7-9 few
CASTTPSGRIYEQYF TRBD2 TRBJ2-7 15 TRBV28 few
CASSLSDLSQPQHF NA TRBJ1-5 14 TRBV5-1 many
CAWTDGAGGYTF NA TRBJ1-2 12 TRBV30 many
CASSPGASGSETQYF TRBD2 TRBJ2-5 15 TRBV13 NA